The present T cell receptor beta chain was sequenced within a study of T cell responses to AZD1222 COVID-19 vaccine. Second-dose intervals of approximately 4 or approximately 12 weeks were pooled. Repertoires were generated with immunoSEQ multiplex PCR, while TCRdb's copy carries only in-frame clones and drops some. The sample lists 80,000 to 90,000 clones, around nine tenths occurring once. Study results and limitations: No repertoire was sampled before or during the peak T cell response, only after it. Two doses of AZD1222 preceded a rise in Spike-specific TCR breadth and depth. Most donors were white British and more were female, and clonal diversity was possibly underestimated.

As concerns this clone: Antigen unknown.

V gave up 8 bases and J gave up 2 bases, with 9 bases separating them. CDR3 length: 12 amino acids. Germline CDR1 and CDR2: WSHSY and SAAADI. The source is an adult who received the AZD1222 COVID-19 vaccine. The source material was peripheral blood, sampled 28 days after the second AZD1222 dose. The chain uses TRBV10-2 and TRBJ1-2; D not resolved. CDR3 loop: CASGGRNYGYTF. The CDR3 nucleotides are TGCGCCAGCGGTGGACGAAACTATGGCTACACCTTC.